These T cell receptor beta chains were read from a single sample in a study of early T cells in non-severe SARS-CoV-2 infection. TCRdb called the 5' RACE reads again in MiXCR, with one record for every CDR3 protein. This sample yields some 54,000 distinct CDR3 sequences, of which roughly a tenth are seen a single time; about 9.4% belongs to the top ten. Material: whole blood. Receptors were obtained from an adult who was a healthcare worker with PCR-confirmed SARS-CoV-2 infection or an uninfected control (not recorded which). Both conserved end residues are part of each CDR3.

V gene,CDR3 protein
TRBV20-1,CSASGLAGAQETQYF
TRBV27,CASSLWSAGQETQYF
TRBV20-1,CSARTSGRAYEQYF
TRBV9,CASSPTGEQETQYF
TRBV6-1,CASRLTSGSNNNEQFF
TRBV6-1,CAKPGLAGGYEQYF
TRBV20-1,CSVTGTLRNIQYF
TRBV7-8,CASSLIRERQYF
TRBV6-6,CATVLRQGPGQPQHF
TRBV6-5,CASSYTSGFTEQFF
TRBV4-2,CASSQADRDRDGYTF
TRBV27,CASSLDGTSGFEQYF
TRBV5-1,CASSFTSGSTANEQFF